The T cell receptor beta chain described here comes from a study of T cell repertoires in cytomegalovirus infection. Study-level points and caveats: Cumulative public TCR beta family frequency identified CMV carriers with the relevant HLA. Ex vivo, HLA-C-restricted CMV-specific TCR beta clonotypes prevailed over the rest of the response.

The CDR3 runs 13 residues. Trimming removed 4 bases from V and 4 bases from J, with 10 bases in between. CDR1 SGHDN and CDR2 FVKESK come from the germline V gene. TCRdb passed the reads through MiXCR, listing each CDR3 protein once. The table includes 650,000 to 900,000 distinct CDR3 sequences, about 33% detected once. As regards this clonotype: Its specificity is not known.

The chain recombines TRBV14 with TRBJ1-2; unclear D gene. The specimen was cultured CD8+ T cells from PBMCs, collected from culture after CMV antigen stimulation. The TCR originated in a human donor in good health (CMV status not recorded). Some clones in this sample may be carry-over from other donors' samples. The CDR3 spells CASSPPTRYGYTF. The CDR3, as DNA: TGTGCCAGCAGCCCACCCACGCGCTATGGCTACACCTTC.